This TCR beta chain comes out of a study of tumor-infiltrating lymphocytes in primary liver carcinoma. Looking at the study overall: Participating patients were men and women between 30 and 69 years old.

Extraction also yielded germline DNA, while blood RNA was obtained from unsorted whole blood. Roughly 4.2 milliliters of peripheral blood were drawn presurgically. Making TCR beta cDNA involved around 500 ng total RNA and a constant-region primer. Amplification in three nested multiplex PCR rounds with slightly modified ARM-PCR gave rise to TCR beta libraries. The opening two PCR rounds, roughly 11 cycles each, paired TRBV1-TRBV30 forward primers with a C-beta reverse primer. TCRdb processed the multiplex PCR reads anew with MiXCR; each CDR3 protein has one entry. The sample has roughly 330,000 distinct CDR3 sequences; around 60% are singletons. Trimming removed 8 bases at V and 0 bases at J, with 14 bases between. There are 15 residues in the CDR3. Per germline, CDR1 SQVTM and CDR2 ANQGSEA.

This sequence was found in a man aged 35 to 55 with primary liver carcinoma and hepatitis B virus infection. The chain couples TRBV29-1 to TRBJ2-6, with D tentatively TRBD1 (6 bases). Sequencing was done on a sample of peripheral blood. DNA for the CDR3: TGCAGCCTCCAGGGGACGACCTCTGGGGCCAACGTCCTGACTTTC. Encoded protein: CSLQGTTSGANVLTF. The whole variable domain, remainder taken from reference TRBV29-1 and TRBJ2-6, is SAVISQKPSRDICQRGTSLTIQCQVDSQVTMMFWYRQQPGQSLTLIATANQGSEATYESGFVIDKFPISRPNLTFSTLTVSNMSPEDSSIYLCSLQGTTSGANVLTFGAGSRLTVL.